This T cell receptor beta chain stems from a study of T cell changes during pregnancy in multiple sclerosis. Profiling relied on immunoSEQ multiplex PCR, and the TCRdb table lists in-frame clones only, not all of them. The table shows about 40,000 clones, with about 91% occurring only once. The V gene lost 1 base and the J gene lost 6 bases, with 6 bases spanning the gap. From germline, CDR1 is SGHTA and CDR2 FQGTGA. The CDR3 spans 13 residues. The clonotype comes from a female donor in good health, enrolled as a control in a pregnancy study. The sequences come from CD4+ T cells from peripheral blood mononuclear cells, collected in the third trimester of pregnancy. The chain uses TRBV7-3 and TRBJ2-2; D gene unclear. The chain's CDR3 is CASSLNLAGELFF. The CDR3 DNA follows: TGTGCCAGCAGCTTAAACCTAGCCGGGGAGCTGTTTTTT.